The present TCR beta chain was sequenced within a study of CD8+CD57+ T cells in acquired aplastic anemia. Genomic DNA templated the TCR beta VDJ and CDR3 profiling. TCRdb reprocessed the reads with MiXCR, giving one entry per CDR3 protein. The table includes approximately 98,000 distinct CDR3 sequences, about 67% detected once. Patients selected for sequencing had displayed CD8+CD57+ cell expansion by flow cytometry. No therapy was given to patients before blood sampling. Study results and caveats: The CD8+ Simpson's diversity of patients and controls was not significantly different.

In the case of this clonotype: Its antigen is not identified.

Sequenced material: sorted CD4+, CD8+, or CD8+CD57+ T cells (not recorded which) from PBMCs. The sequence derives from a human donor with aplastic anemia.

CDR3 DNA: TGTGCCACCAGCATGCCAGGGTTCCAAGAGACCCAGTACTTC. This gives the protein CATSMPGFQETQYF. The genes are TRBV24-1 and TRBJ2-5, with D possibly TRBD1 on 5 matching bases. Trimming removed 7 bases from V and 1 base from J, with 12 bases in between. The CDR3 loop spans 14 amino acids. CDR1 and CDR2 from the germline V gene are KGHDR and SFDVKD.